The next 5 T cell receptor beta chains were all read from a single sample in a study of CD8 T cells in Susac syndrome. RNA, at roughly 0.45 to 1 ug, was reverse transcribed with random hexamers. MiXCR, run by TCRdb on the immunoSEQ multiplex PCR reads, gives a single entry per CDR3 protein. The sample yields about 190,000 distinct CDR3 sequences, roughly 92% seen once. The sample consisted of CD4+ T cells from PBMCs. These receptors originate from a human donor in good health.

J is TRBJ2-5 and V is TRBV6-4, with no clear D. V gave up 8 bases and J gave up 2 bases, with 9 bases separating them. This CDR3 is 12 amino acids long. Germline assignment: CDR1 MRHNA and CDR2 SNTAGT. CDR3 protein: CASQTSQETQYF. Written as DNA, the CDR3 is TGTGCCAGCCAAACAAGTCAAGAGACCCAGTACTTC.

A single count supports this clonotype. This sequence joins TRBV4-1 and TRBJ2-3, with 13 bases that match TRBD2. Trimming removed 2 bases from V and 4 bases from J; junction bases left unmatched: 0. CDR1 is MGHRA and CDR2 is YSYEKL in the germline V gene. This CDR3 has 15 amino acids. The DNA of the CDR3 is TGCGCCAGCAGCCAAACTAGCGGGGGGGCAGATACGCAGTATTTT. It yields the protein CASSQTSGGADTQYF.

V is TRBV7-8 and J is TRBJ2-4; 15 nucleotides align to TRBD2. V lost 5 bases, J lost 1 base, and 12 bases stayed unmatched. Looked up from germline, CDR1 is SGHVS and CDR2 is FQNEAQ. The CDR3 totals 20 residues. The CDR3 coding sequence is TGTGCCAGCAGCCCCTGGACTAGCGGGGGGGCCGGTGTGGCCAAAAACATTCAGTACTTC. Its protein is CASSPWTSGGAGVAKNIQYF. The full variable domain, completed using reference TRBV7-8 and TRBJ2-4, is GAGVSQSPRYKVAKRGQDVALRCDPISGHVSLFWYQQALGQGPEFLTYFQNEAQLDKSGLPSDRFFAERPEGSVSTLKIQRTQQEDSAVYLCASSPWTSGGAGVAKNIQYFGAGTRLSVL.

V gene TRBV7-9 combines with J gene TRBJ1-4; D is unclear. V was cut by 0 bases and J by 9 bases, with 5 bases left in between. The germline gives CDR1 SEHNR, CDR2 FQNEAQ (reference sequence). The length of the CDR3 is 12 residues. CDR3 residues: CASSLASKKLFF. The CDR3 DNA is TGTGCCAGCAGCTTAGCAAGCAAAAAACTGTTTTTT.

Comments on this clonotype: Its ends do not fully match the called genes, so a read error is possible. The chain combines TRBV5-1 with TRBJ2-1; D call uncertain. The germline V gene encodes CDR1 SGHRS and CDR2 YFSETQ. The CDR3 spans 11 residues. The CDR3 DNA reads as TGTGCCAGCAGCTTAAGCAATGAGCAGTTCTTC. Its protein product is CASSLSNEQFF.